A selection of T cell receptor beta chains follows, all from one sample in a study of cytomegalovirus exposure and HLA in healthy donors. Sequencing used immunoSEQ multiplex PCR; TCRdb keeps in-frame clones, though not all of them. The table includes roughly 200,000 clones, over 65% detected once. The sample consisted of PBMCs. These receptors all come from a young man in good health and CMV-seronegative. Both conserved end residues are part of each CDR3. Each record gives: J gene, V gene, CDR3 protein.

TRBJ2-5,TRBV2,CASSRTSGSETQYF
TRBJ2-4,TRBV7-9,CASSLQGARAKNIQYF
TRBJ2-1,TRBV5-6,CASSLAPPGNEQFF
TRBJ2-7,TRBV27,CASSATSGRPYEQYF
TRBJ1-1,TRBV30,CAWRAGTANTEAFF
TRBJ1-1,TRBV7-2,CASSYWTGRAEAFF
TRBJ1-1,TRBV6-4,CASSFTENTEAFF
TRBJ1-2,TRBV2,CASGGGVRGYTF
TRBJ2-5,TRBV4-2,CASSQDFRLAGGKTQYF
TRBJ2-1,TRBV6-5,CASTLAGPKWNEQFF
TRBJ1-3,TRBV5-1,CASSASGGLENTIYF
TRBJ2-7,TRBV5-1,CASSLGGISYEQYF
TRBJ1-3,TRBV5-1,CASSLGGLVEGNTIYF
TRBJ2-7,TRBV28,CASSLGGLFSSEQYF
TRBJ1-1,TRBV5-4,CASSLAGQGPRAFF
TRBJ1-2,TRBV7-6,CASSLREGNYGYTF
TRBJ2-7,TRBV29-1,CSVSVRYEQYF
TRBJ2-7,TRBV28,CASSYGSSYEQYF
TRBJ1-4,TRBV6-5,CASSYEGAATNEKLFF
TRBJ1-1,TRBV2,CATTDRATTEAFF
TRBJ2-6,TRBV28,CASSFSYRASSGANVLTF
TRBJ1-1,TRBV5-1,CASSLLGIITGGSTEAFF
TRBJ2-1,TRBV2,CASSELGRDNEQFF
TRBJ2-4,TRBV28,CASSLGVNRGNIQYF
TRBJ2-5,TRBV9,CASSVVGGEETQYF
TRBJ2-1,TRBV7-2,CASSSSMGALPINEQFF
TRBJ1-1,TRBV7-2,CASSLGPGNTEAFF
TRBJ2-2,TRBV4-1,CASSLTGTGVYNTGELFF
TRBJ2-1,TRBV4-1,CASSQGGTGVTSEQFF
TRBJ2-1,TRBV19,CASTRRDRANNEQFF
TRBJ2-3,TRBV7-6,CASSLTIEFADTQYF
TRBJ1-4,TRBV20-1,CSARPRLGEF
TRBJ1-1,TRBV7-2,CASSRRTDTEAFF
TRBJ2-1,TRBV5-1,CASSLGGEYNEQFF
TRBJ1-2,TRBV19,CASSMGAGDYGYTF
TRBJ2-5,TRBV28,CASTGQRQETQYF
TRBJ2-7,TRBV29-1,CSVGLAGPYEQYF
TRBJ2-7,TRBV27,CAVRAGVNEQYF
TRBJ2-2,TRBV7-2,CASSSFQRGTGELFF
TRBJ2-1,TRBV27,CASSIMEGQGEQFF
TRBJ1-5,TRBV19,CASSIAGFGQPQHF
TRBJ2-5,TRBV5-1,CASSSGVRETGETQYF
TRBJ1-6,TRBV6-4,CASSFVEMRPQQGATLHF
TRBJ2-5,TRBV7-6,CASSPTPGQGTEQYF
TRBJ2-3,TRBV10-3,CAIRRAGDGTDTQYF
TRBJ1-1,TRBV10-2,CASSEFYLNTEAFF
TRBJ2-1,TRBV28,CASRLGTGYYNEQFF
TRBJ2-7,TRBV28,CASRRTSHEQYF
TRBJ1-2,TRBV2,CASSDGGTILYGYTF
TRBJ1-1,TRBV27,CASSSSTGGLNTEAFF
TRBJ2-7,TRBV6-5,CASSYGTVYYEQYF
TRBJ1-1,TRBV10-3,CARRFANTEAFF